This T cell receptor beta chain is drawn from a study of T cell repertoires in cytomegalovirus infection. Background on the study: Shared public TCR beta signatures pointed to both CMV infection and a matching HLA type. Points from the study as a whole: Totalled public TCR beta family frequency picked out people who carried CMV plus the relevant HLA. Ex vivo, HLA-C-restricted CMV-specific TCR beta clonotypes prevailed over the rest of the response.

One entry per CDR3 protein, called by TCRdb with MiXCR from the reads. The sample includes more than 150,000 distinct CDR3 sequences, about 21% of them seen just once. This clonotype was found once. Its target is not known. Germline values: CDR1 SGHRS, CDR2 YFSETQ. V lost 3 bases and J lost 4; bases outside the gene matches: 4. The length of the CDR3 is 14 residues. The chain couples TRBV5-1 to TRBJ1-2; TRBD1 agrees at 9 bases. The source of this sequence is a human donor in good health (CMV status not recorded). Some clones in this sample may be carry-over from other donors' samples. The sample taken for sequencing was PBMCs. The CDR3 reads CASSWDRATYGYTF. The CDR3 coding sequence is TGCGCCAGCAGCTGGGACAGGGCAACCTATGGCTACACCTTC.